Presented here are 30 T cell receptor beta chains from one specimen sequenced in a study of cytomegalovirus exposure and HLA in healthy donors (dated by TCRdb to about 2017). Library preparation used the immunoSEQ multiplex PCR assay. For the multiplex PCR, a mixture combining 60 forward primers for TCR Vbeta segments and 13 reverse primers for TCR Jbeta segments was used. Held by TCRdb, this immuneACCESS table contains in-frame sequences only and omits some clones. Under half of the omission traces to an unresolved V gene where checked; the cause of the rest is unknown. The sample table records around 150,000 clones. 1.3% of the sample is taken by the ten largest. The sequenced material came from PBMCs. The receptors originated from a woman aged 60-75 years in good health and CMV-seronegative.

The chain recombines TRBV27 with TRBJ1-6, with 8 bases lining up with TRBD1. CDR1 and CDR2 (germline): MNHEY, SMNVEV (reference sequence). The V and J ends lost 3 bases and 3 bases, in that order; junction bases with no gene match: 1. The CDR3 loop spans 15 amino acids. The CDR3 nucleotides read TGTGCCAGCAGTTTCGACAGGGGCTATAATTCACCCCTCCACTTT. It yields the protein CASSFDRGYNSPLHF.

The V and J genes are TRBV14 and TRBJ1-1; 7 nucleotides agree with TRBD1. Losses at the gene ends were 5 bases for V and 1 base for J; bases not matched to a gene: 4. CDR3 length: 14 residues. The germline gives CDR1 SGHDN, CDR2 FVKESK. CDR3 sequence: CASSLGGWNTEAFF. In nucleotides, the CDR3 is TGTGCCAGCAGCTTAGGGGGCTGGAACACTGAAGCTTTCTTT.

The J gene is TRBJ2-6, the V gene TRBV5-6, with TRBD1 matching over 9 bases. V lost 1 base and J lost 0; bases outside the gene matches: 8. Germline V gene sequence: CDR1 SGHDT, CDR2 YYEEEE. This CDR3 has 19 amino acids. For the CDR3, the DNA is TGTGCCAGCAGCTTGAGGCGGACAGGGGTCACCTCTGGGGCCAACGTCCTGACTTTC. Amino acid sequence: CASSLRRTGVTSGANVLTF.

The V gene is TRBV27, the J gene TRBJ2-7; 10 nucleotides match TRBD2. The CDR3 loop spans 15 amino acids. Trimming cost V 5 bases and J 0 bases; bases outside gene matches: 4. The germline CDR1 and CDR2 sequences are MNHEY and SMNVEV (reference sequence). This chain's CDR3 is CASSPGLAVSYEQYF. The CDR3 DNA reads TGTGCCAGCAGTCCTGGACTAGCGGTCTCCTACGAGCAGTACTTC.

The J gene is TRBJ1-1, the V gene TRBV15; 11 bases are shared with TRBD1. V shed 1 base, J shed 4 bases, and the junction held 8 bases outside the gene matches. This CDR3 comprises 17 residues. Germline CDR1 reads LNHNV; CDR2 reads YYDKDF (reference sequence). CDR3 amino acids: CATSRGTGGRRGTEAFF. The CDR3 DNA reads as TGTGCCACCAGCAGAGGGACAGGGGGCAGGAGGGGCACTGAAGCTTTCTTT. Full variable domain (outside the CDR3, taken from reference TRBV15 and TRBJ1-1): DAMVIQNPRYQVTQFGKPVTLSCSQTLNHNVMYWYQQKSSQAPKLLFHYYDKDFNNEADTPDNFQSRRPNTSFCFLDIRSPGLGDTAMYLCATSRGTGGRRGTEAFFGQGTRLTVV.

The genes are TRBV6-1 and TRBJ1-5; maybe TRBD1 (5 bases). The germline V gene has CDR1 MNHNS and CDR2 SASEGT. CDR3 length: 15 amino acids. Trimming shortened V by 1 base and J by 4 bases, and 11 bases separated the two germline ends. CDR3 nucleotides: TGTGCCAGCAGTGAAGTAGGGGACTTAAATCAGCCCCAGCATTTT. This translates into CASSEVGDLNQPQHF.

This chain uses TRBV5-5 with TRBJ2-7, with 9 bases lining up with TRBD1. Germline loops: CDR1 SGHKS, CDR2 YYEKEE (reference sequence). CDR3 length equals 16 residues. V shed 4 bases, J shed 7 bases, and the junction held 15 bases outside the gene matches. CDR3 protein: CASSKRRDRAIGEQYF. The CDR3 DNA reads as TGTGCCAGCAGCAAGCGTCGGGACAGGGCCATCGGGGAGCAGTACTTC.

The chain joins TRBV7-3 to TRBJ2-5; 8 nucleotides match TRBD2. V lost 1 base, J lost 9 bases, and 10 bases stayed unmatched. The CDR3 contains 15 residues. CDR1 and CDR2 from the germline V gene are SGHTA and FQGTGA. The CDR3 is CASSLIAGTLKAQYF. Written as DNA, the CDR3 is TGTGCCAGCAGCTTAATAGCGGGGACGTTAAAAGCCCAGTACTTC.

J is TRBJ2-5 and V is TRBV7-2; possibly TRBD2 for D (5 bases). Germline assignment: CDR1 SGHTA and CDR2 FQGNSA. CDR3 size: 14 residues. V was shortened by 0 bases and J by 5 bases, with 10 bases between the two germline ends. CDR3 in DNA: TGTGCCAGCAGCTTAGCGCTAGCCACGGAGACCCAGTACTTC. This sequence encodes CASSLALATETQYF. Full variable domain (missing parts from reference TRBV7-2 and TRBJ2-5): GAGVSQSPSNKVTEKGKDVELRCDPISGHTALYWYRQSLGQGLEFLIYFQGNSAPDKSGLPSDRFSAERTGGSVSTLTIQRTQQEDSAVYLCASSLALATETQYFGPGTRLLVL.

V usage is TRBV7-2 and J usage is TRBJ2-3; TRBD2 might be the D (5 bases). Trimming took 2 bases from V and 2 from J, leaving 8 bases between them. CDR1 and CDR2 from the germline V gene are SGHTA and FQGNSA. This CDR3 is built from 14 residues. CDR3 DNA sequence: TGTGCCAGCAGCTTAAGCGGTTCCACAGATACGCAGTATTTT. This sequence encodes CASSLSGSTDTQYF.

This chain uses TRBV9 with TRBJ2-1, with D unclear. This CDR3 region has 11 residues. From germline, CDR1 is SGDLS and CDR2 YYNGEE. V lost 4 bases and J lost 8, with 7 bases in between. The CDR3 reads CASSSPDEQFF. In nucleotides, the CDR3 is TGTGCCAGCAGCTCCCCCGATGAGCAGTTCTTC. The entire variable domain, with the rest obtained from reference TRBV9 and TRBJ2-1, is as follows: DSGVTQTPKHLITATGQRVTLRCSPRSGDLSVYWYQQSLDQGLQFLIQYYNGEERAKGNILERFSAQQFPDLHSELNLSSLELGDSALYFCASSSPDEQFFGPGTRLTVL.

The gene calls are TRBV19 and TRBJ1-1, with unresolved D. V lost 3 bases, J lost 0 bases, and 11 bases lay in between. This CDR3 is 15 amino acids long. Germline V lookup: CDR1 LNHDA, CDR2 SQIVND (reference sequence). CDR3 nucleotide sequence: TGTGCCAGTAGTATTGGGCACACCTTGAACACTGAAGCTTTCTTT. Protein: CASSIGHTLNTEAFF.

J is TRBJ1-4 and V is TRBV2; D call uncertain. The germline CDR1 and CDR2 sequences are SNHLY and FYNNEI. V gave up 3 bases and J gave up 6 bases, with 11 bases separating them. The length of the CDR3 is 14 residues. Here the CDR3 DNA reads TGTGCCAGCAGTGAGAGTCCGAGGGATGAAAAACTGTTTTTT. Its translation: CASSESPRDEKLFF.

The genes are TRBV11-2 and TRBJ2-7; D might be TRBD1 (6 bases). The CDR3 totals 15 residues. Per the germline V gene, CDR1 is SGHAT and CDR2 is FQNNGV. The germline V and J ends were trimmed by 7 bases and 4 bases, with 20 bases remaining between them. The CDR3 bases are TGTGCCAGCAAACCACTTCCAGGGGTTGTGTACGAGCAGTACTTC. Amino acid sequence: CASKPLPGVVYEQYF. Full variable domain (missing parts from reference TRBV11-2 and TRBJ2-7): EAGVAQSPRYKIIEKRQSVAFWCNPISGHATLYWYQQILGQGPKLLIQFQNNGVVDDSQLPKDRFSAERLKGVDSTLKIQPAKLEDSAVYLCASKPLPGVVYEQYFGPGTRLTVT.

J is TRBJ2-3 and V is TRBV5-6; maybe TRBD2 (5 bases). Per germline, CDR1 SGHDT and CDR2 YYEEEE. This CDR3 contains 11 residues. V gave up 4 bases and J gave up 9 bases, with 9 bases separating them. The CDR3 reads CASSEGETQYF. CDR3 in DNA: TGTGCCAGCAGCGAGGGCGAGACGCAGTATTTT.

The chain joins TRBV7-9 to TRBJ2-3, with D maybe TRBD1 (5 bases). Trimming shortened V by 1 base and J by 9 bases, and 14 bases separated the two germline ends. The CDR3 has 14 residues. Germline loops: CDR1 SEHNR, CDR2 FQNEAQ (reference sequence). CDR3 DNA sequence: TGTGCCAGCAGCTTAGGGCAGGGATTCGAGACGCAGTATTTT. The encoded protein is CASSLGQGFETQYF.

The rearrangement joins TRBV27 to TRBJ1-6; perhaps TRBD1 as D (5 bases). V was trimmed by 0 bases and J by 10 bases, leaving 10 bases between them. CDR1 is MNHEY and CDR2 is SMNVEV in the germline V gene (reference sequence). The CDR3 sequence is 14 residues long. In nucleotides, the CDR3 is TGTGCCAGCAGTTTATCCCCCGGGGGGTCACCCCTCCACTTT. The encoded protein is CASSLSPGGSPLHF.

The rearrangement links TRBV29-1 to TRBJ1-4; D not resolved. V gave up 6 bases and J gave up 0 bases, with 11 bases separating them. There are 14 residues in the CDR3. Per the germline V gene, CDR1 is SQVTM and CDR2 is ANQGSEA. The CDR3 nucleotides are TGCAGCGTGGAGGACCATTCAACTAATGAAAAACTGTTTTTT. The encoded protein is CSVEDHSTNEKLFF.

The CDR3 region has the DNA TGTGCCAGCAGCTCCCACCGGGACAGGGGTGAAGTTAGGTATGGCTACACCTTC. Translation: CASSSHRDRGEVRYGYTF. V is TRBV9 and J is TRBJ1-2; TRBD1 matches 10 bases. Germline CDR1 and CDR2: SGDLS and YYNGEE. J gave up 5 bases and V 4 bases, and 17 bases lay outside the gene matches. This CDR3 has 18 residues.

The gene calls are TRBV6-5 and TRBJ2-5; 8 bases are a match to TRBD2. The DNA end is a closer match to TRBJ2-7, so the J assignment may be wrong. Germline-derived CDR1 and CDR2 are MNHEY and SVGAGI. There are 15 residues in the CDR3. The CDR3 DNA reads TGTGCCAGCAGAGCCATAGCGGGGTATGTGTACGAGCAGTACTTC. It encodes CASRAIAGYVYEQYF.

The V and J genes are TRBV15 and TRBJ2-1, with a possible D match to TRBD1 (7 bases). V gave up 3 bases and J gave up 5 bases, with 14 bases separating them. Germline V gene lookup returns CDR1 LNHNV and CDR2 YYDKDF (reference sequence). This CDR3 contains 15 residues. CDR3 protein: CATSSGGQLNNEQFF. CDR3 sequence (DNA): TGTGCCACCAGCAGCGGGGGACAGCTAAACAATGAGCAGTTCTTC. Full variable domain (outside the CDR3, taken from reference TRBV15 and TRBJ2-1): DAMVIQNPRYQVTQFGKPVTLSCSQTLNHNVMYWYQQKSSQAPKLLFHYYDKDFNNEADTPDNFQSRRPNTSFCFLDIRSPGLGDTAMYLCATSSGGQLNNEQFFGPGTRLTVL.

This chain links TRBV5-1 with TRBJ2-3; 7 positions agree with TRBD2. This CDR3 has 15 amino acids. Trimming took 4 bases from V and 3 from J; bases not matched to a gene: 8. Looked up from germline, CDR1 is SGHRS and CDR2 is YFSETQ. CDR3 protein: CASSPGIAGTDTQYF. The CDR3 DNA reads as TGCGCCAGCAGCCCCGGGATAGCGGGTACAGATACGCAGTATTTT.

The chain couples TRBV2 to TRBJ1-1; a possible D gene is TRBD1 (6 bases). The CDR3 is 14 amino acids. CDR1 and CDR2 from the germline V gene are SNHLY and FYNNEI. V lost 10 bases to trimming and J lost 0 bases, with 15 bases between them. CDR3: CAIPGQPMNTEAFF. For the CDR3, the DNA is TGTGCCATCCCGGGACAACCGATGAACACTGAAGCTTTCTTT.

The chain is built from TRBV16 and TRBJ1-5; 10 bases match TRBD1. V was clipped by 1 base and J by 5 bases; unmatched bases: 8. The CDR3 consists of 17 residues. Germline V gene sequence: CDR1 KGHSY, CDR2 FQNENV. CDR3 coding DNA: TGTGCCAGCAGCCAATTACGGGACAGGGGTTCGGATCAGCCCCAGCATTTT. It yields the protein CASSQLRDRGSDQPQHF.

The V and J genes are TRBV6-1 and TRBJ2-1, with TRBD2 identical over 12 bases. V shed 4 bases and J 11 bases; nucleotides not matched to a gene: 9. Germline V gene lookup returns CDR1 MNHNS and CDR2 SASEGT. This CDR3 contains 15 residues. Here the CDR3 reads CASSVSTSGGIKQFF. The CDR3 DNA follows: TGTGCCAGCAGTGTCAGTACTAGCGGGGGGATCAAGCAGTTCTTC.

V and J are TRBV27 and TRBJ2-7, with 11 bases lining up with TRBD1. The CDR3 is made up of 15 amino acids. V was clipped by 5 bases and J by 6 bases; unmatched bases: 9. Per germline, CDR1 MNHEY and CDR2 SMNVEV (reference sequence). The CDR3 protein is CASSADRGPAREQYF. Here the CDR3 DNA reads TGTGCCAGCAGTGCGGACAGGGGGCCGGCTCGCGAGCAGTACTTC.

The chain links TRBV7-2 to TRBJ1-1; D possibly corresponds to TRBD1 (5 bases). Trimming removed 1 base from V and 4 bases from J, with 10 bases in between. The germline V gene has CDR1 SGHTA and CDR2 FQGNSA. The CDR3 length is 14 residues. CDR3 sequence (DNA): TGTGCCAGCAGCTTAGTTGGGGCTGGCACTGAAGCTTTCTTT. Residues: CASSLVGAGTEAFF.

The chain joins TRBV5-6 to TRBJ1-1; tentatively, D is TRBD1 (5 bases). The V end lost 2 bases, the J end lost 5 bases, and 16 bases lay between the germline ends. The CDR3 sequence is 15 residues long. Germline-derived CDR1 and CDR2 are SGHDT and YYEEEE. CDR3 region: CASSFSPGVATEAFF. The CDR3 coding sequence is TGTGCCAGCAGCTTCTCCCCGGGGGTGGCAACTGAAGCTTTCTTT.

The V gene is TRBV7-3, the J gene TRBJ2-2; D may be TRBD1 (5 bases). Looked up from germline, CDR1 is SGHTA and CDR2 is FQGTGA. The CDR3 has 16 residues. The V gene lost 1 base and the J gene lost 6 bases, with 15 bases spanning the gap. The CDR3 region is CASSLIGLEGAGELFF. In DNA, the CDR3 is TGTGCCAGCAGCTTAATCGGTCTCGAAGGGGCCGGGGAGCTGTTTTTT.

The chain recombines TRBV7-8 with TRBJ2-6, with D unresolved. Per the germline V gene, CDR1 is SGHVS and CDR2 is FQNEAQ. This CDR3 has 16 amino acids. V shed 0 bases and J shed 4 bases, with 10 bases lying between them. DNA for the CDR3: TGTGCCAGCAGCTTAGCGCTGGGCCCCGGGGCCAACGTCCTGACTTTC. Its protein product is CASSLALGPGANVLTF. The variable domain in full, completed from reference TRBV7-8 and TRBJ2-6, reads GAGVSQSPRYKVAKRGQDVALRCDPISGHVSLFWYQQALGQGPEFLTYFQNEAQLDKSGLPSDRFFAERPEGSVSTLKIQRTQQEDSAVYLCASSLALGPGANVLTFGAGSRLTVL.